The 24 T cell receptor beta chains below come from one sample, sequenced in a study of molecular identifiers for immune sequencing clone quantification. Via MiXCR, TCRdb re-called the PCR reads, giving one row per CDR3 protein. Of over 35,000 distinct CDR3 sequences in the sample, approximately 24% were seen once. The sample consisted of naive CD8+ T cells from blood, with Jurkat cell RNA spiked in. The subset here: FACS-sorted CD8+CD4-CCR7+CD45RA+ naive T cells. All receptors derive from a human donor in good health. Some libraries in this study had Jurkat cell RNA spiked in.

The chain links TRBV5-1 to TRBJ2-7; 7 bases are a match to TRBD1. Germline V gene data show CDR1 as SGHRS and CDR2 as YFSETQ. Unmatched junction bases numbered 3, after V lost 0 bases and J lost 0 bases. This CDR3 region has 15 residues. CDR3: CASSLDRGHSYEQYF. For the CDR3, the DNA is TGCGCCAGCAGCTTGGACAGGGGCCACTCCTACGAGCAGTACTTC.

This clonotype was detected ten times or more. This chain links TRBV29-1 with TRBJ2-7, with TRBD2 matching over 15 bases. V lost 5 bases to trimming and J lost 4 bases; unmatched junction nucleotides: 9. Germline V gene sequence: CDR1 SQVTM, CDR2 ANQGSEA. CDR3 length: 16 amino acids. CDR3 nucleotide sequence: TGCAGCGTTATTCGGACTAGCGGGGGGGCCGGGTACGAGCAGTACTTC. Encoded protein: CSVIRTSGGAGYEQYF.

This rearrangement joins TRBV6-2 or TRBV6-3 to TRBJ2-7; the D gene is possibly TRBD2 (6 bases). Germline lookup yields CDR1 MNHEY and CDR2 SVGEGT. The CDR3 runs to 13 residues. The ends were cut back, 8 bases at V and 3 bases at J, with 14 bases in the middle. The CDR3 bases are TGTGCCAGCCGAGTTTCGGGAGACTACGAGCAGTACTTC. Its protein product is CASRVSGDYEQYF.

As concerns this clonotype: A much larger clone sits a single nucleotide away, making a read error possible. The V call is TRBV13, the J call TRBJ2-5; TRBD1 matches 9 bases. Germline values: CDR1 PRHDT, CDR2 FYEKMQ (reference sequence). The length of the CDR3 is 16 residues. CDR3 sequence (DNA): TGTGTCAGCAGCTCCGCGGGACAGGGTTTCGGGGAGACCCAGTACTTC. Protein sequence: CVSSSAGQGFGETQYF.

This clonotype came up many times. V usage is TRBV12-3 or TRBV12-4 and J usage is TRBJ2-3, with D perhaps TRBD1 (6 bases). This CDR3 is built from 18 residues. Deletions cut 4 bases from V and 6 bases from J, with 26 bases between. The CDR3 reads CASSSTSGTRAESDTQYF. The CDR3 bases are TGTGCCAGCAGTTCGACCTCCGGGACACGGGCGGAATCTGATACGCAGTATTTT.

This clonotype showed up many times. The CDR3, as DNA: TGTGCCAGCAGCTTAGTGGGGTTGGGGTACGATAATGAAAAACTGTTTTTT. The encoded protein is CASSLVGLGYDNEKLFF. The rearrangement links TRBV7-9 to TRBJ1-4, with D uncertain. V was trimmed by 1 base and J by 4 bases, leaving 16 bases between them. The CDR3 extends over 17 amino acids. Germline loops: CDR1 SEHNR, CDR2 FQNEAQ (reference sequence).

This clonotype appeared many times. The V call is TRBV4-3, the J call TRBJ2-1; 9 positions agree with TRBD1. The length of the CDR3 is 14 residues. Germline V gives CDR1 LGHNA, CDR2 YSLEER. Trimming cost V 4 bases and J 8 bases; bases outside gene matches: 6. CDR3 in amino acids: CASSPIQGADEQFF. The CDR3 coding sequence is TGCGCCAGCAGCCCAATACAGGGGGCAGATGAGCAGTTCTTC.

This clonotype has at least ten counts. This chain links TRBV7-8 with TRBJ2-1; D is undetermined. Trimming took off 1 base at V and 5 bases at J, with 15 bases between the two ends. The CDR3 is 16 residues long. Germline V gene data show CDR1 as SGHVS and CDR2 as FQNEAQ. In nucleotides, the CDR3 is TGTGCCAGCAGCTTAGTGTTCTGGGGATCAGACAATGAGCAGTTCTTC. Its translation is CASSLVFWGSDNEQFF. Filled out from reference TRBV7-8 and TRBJ2-1, the complete variable domain reads GAGVSQSPRYKVAKRGQDVALRCDPISGHVSLFWYQQALGQGPEFLTYFQNEAQLDKSGLPSDRFFAERPEGSVSTLKIQRTQQEDSAVYLCASSLVFWGSDNEQFFGPGTRLTVL.

This clonotype was seen ten or more times. The genes are TRBV5-8 and TRBJ2-2; D is tentatively TRBD1 or TRBD2 (6 bases each). CDR1 is SGHTS, CDR2 YDEGEE, per germline. Between the trimmed V and J ends, which lost 1 base and 4 bases, there was a span of 11 bases. This CDR3 has 15 residues. CDR3 protein: CASSLIRGGTGELFF. The CDR3 nucleotides read TGTGCCAGCAGCTTGATCAGGGGAGGCACCGGGGAGCTGTTTTTT.

This chain links TRBV5-3 with TRBJ2-3; 9 bases line up with TRBD2. TRBV5-3 is an ORF for which the function is uncertain. The ends lost 8 bases at V and 1 base at J; junction bases unmatched: 8. CDR3 length: 15 amino acids. The CDR3 nucleotides are TGTGCCAGCAAGACTAGCGGCTGGGGCACAGATACGCAGTATTTT. It is translated as CASKTSGWGTDTQYF.

This clonotype was recorded many times. The chain joins TRBV27 to TRBJ2-6; D may be TRBD1 (5 bases). The germline gives CDR1 MNHEY, CDR2 SMNVEV (reference sequence). V lost 2 bases and J lost 1, with 6 bases in between. CDR3 length: 15 residues. In DNA form, the CDR3 reads TGTGCCAGCAGTTTAGCAGGGTCTGGGGCCAACGTCCTGACTTTC. Its translation: CASSLAGSGANVLTF.

There are a few counts of this clonotype. This chain links TRBV7-8 with TRBJ2-5; D not certain. V was trimmed by 1 base and J by 0 bases, leaving 9 bases between them. This CDR3 is built from 15 residues. Per the germline V gene, CDR1 is SGHVS and CDR2 is FQNEAQ. DNA for the CDR3: TGTGCCAGCAGCTTAGAATTCGGACACCAAGAGACCCAGTACTTC. This encodes CASSLEFGHQETQYF. Based on the CDR3 plus reference TRBV7-8 and TRBJ2-5, the full variable domain is GAGVSQSPRYKVAKRGQDVALRCDPISGHVSLFWYQQALGQGPEFLTYFQNEAQLDKSGLPSDRFFAERPEGSVSTLKIQRTQQEDSAVYLCASSLEFGHQETQYFGPGTRLLVL.

This clonotype came up many times. The V gene is TRBV5-1, the J gene TRBJ2-7; 9 bases map to TRBD2. The CDR3 has 15 residues. V was pared by 4 bases and J by 4 bases, with 9 bases of the junction left unmatched. CDR1 and CDR2 (germline): SGHRS, YFSETQ. The DNA for the CDR3 is TGCGCCAGCAGCCTCCTGGGCGGGGGGGAGTACGAGCAGTACTTC. As protein: CASSLLGGGEYEQYF.

The table lists this clonotype with many counts. This chain links TRBV20-1 with TRBJ1-1; D unclear. Per the germline V gene, CDR1 is DFQATT and CDR2 is SNEGSKA (reference sequence). The V gene lost 1 base and the J gene lost 2 bases, with 8 bases spanning the gap. CDR3 length equals 13 residues. CDR3 sequence reads: CSARVGENTEAFF. In DNA, the CDR3 is TGCAGTGCTAGAGTGGGCGAAAACACTGAAGCTTTCTTT.

This clonotype was observed at least ten times. V usage is TRBV29-1 and J usage is TRBJ2-1, with 12 bases fitting TRBD2. The CDR3 length is 14 residues. V lost 7 bases to trimming and J lost 3 bases; unmatched junction nucleotides: 4. CDR1 and CDR2 from the germline V gene are SQVTM and ANQGSEA. Written as DNA, the CDR3 is TGCAGCGGCGGACTAGCGGGGATCTACAATGAGCAGTTCTTC. Amino acids: CSGGLAGIYNEQFF.

This clonotype was detected ten times or more. The chain links TRBV11-2 to TRBJ2-7; D is unclear. Germline assignment: CDR1 SGHAT and CDR2 FQNNGV. Trimming took 0 bases from V and 3 from J, leaving 9 bases between them. The CDR3 has 14 amino acids. CDR3 DNA: TGTGCCAGCAGCTTAGATTATCCCAGCTACGAGCAGTACTTC. This gives the protein CASSLDYPSYEQYF.

This clonotype turned up a few times. The chain carries TRBV27 and TRBJ2-1; 8 nucleotides agree with TRBD2. CDR3 size: 16 residues. Germline V gene sequence: CDR1 MNHEY, CDR2 SMNVEV (reference sequence). V lost 4 bases and J lost 7; bases outside the gene matches: 12. CDR3 bases: TGTGCCAGCAGTTCGCTAGCGGGTACATACAATAATGAGCAGTTCTTC. Protein product: CASSSLAGTYNNEQFF.

Worth noting for this clonotype: Being one base from a much bigger clone, this may be a read error. Because the CDR3 is missing its conserved closing phenylalanine or tryptophan, this is likely a read error. The CDR3 DNA reads as TGCAGTGCGAAGGAGGTAAACTCCTACAATGAGCAGTTCTCC. Translating gives CSAKEVNSYNEQFS. The J gene is TRBJ2-1, the V gene TRBV20-1, with D possibly TRBD2 on 5 matching bases. CDR3 length: 14 residues. Germline loops: CDR1 DFQATT, CDR2 SNEGSKA (reference sequence). V was pared by 6 bases and J by 0 bases, with 12 bases between.

This clonotype was recorded at least ten times. This chain joins TRBV13 and TRBJ1-1; D gene uncertain. The CDR3 has 13 residues. Trimming shortened V by 5 bases and J by 7 bases, and 14 bases separated the two germline ends. Germline V lookup: CDR1 PRHDT, CDR2 FYEKMQ (reference sequence). CDR3 sequence reads: CASSGIREIEAFF. CDR3 nucleotides: TGTGCCAGCAGCGGCATACGGGAAATTGAAGCTTTCTTT.

V gene TRBV6-2 or TRBV6-3 combines with J gene TRBJ2-4; D remains unclear. The CDR3 length is 18 residues. The ends were cut back, 10 bases at V and 11 bases at J, with 36 bases in the middle. Germline CDR1 is MNHEY and CDR2 is SVGEGT. This CDR3 reads CANRYSSAPRRSHHLQYF. The CDR3 DNA sequence: TGTGCCAACCGTTACTCTTCGGCCCCAAGACGGTCCCACCACCTTCAGTACTTC.

The V and J genes are TRBV19 and TRBJ1-3, with D perhaps matching TRBD1 (5 bases). The germline V gene has CDR1 LNHDA and CDR2 SQIVND (reference sequence). Trimming pared 7 bases from V and 2 bases from J, leaving 12 bases between. The CDR3 has 14 amino acids. DNA of the CDR3: TGTGCCAGTACTTTTGGGGCAGCTGGAAACACCATATATTTT. Its translation is CASTFGAAGNTIYF.

In this sample, this clonotype turned up a few times. V usage is TRBV5-1 and J usage is TRBJ2-7; 7 nucleotides line up with TRBD1. Germline assignment: CDR1 SGHRS and CDR2 YFSETQ. The CDR3 consists of 16 residues. Trimming took 2 bases from V and 0 from J; bases not matched to a gene: 8. CDR3 region: CASSFPTGNNSYEQYF. The CDR3, as DNA: TGCGCCAGCAGCTTCCCGACAGGGAATAACTCCTACGAGCAGTACTTC.

This clonotype was counted ten times or more. The rearrangement links TRBV29-1 to TRBJ2-5; 8 bases match TRBD1. The CDR3 is 18 amino acids. Unmatched junction bases numbered 20, after V lost 6 bases and J lost 2 bases. Germline-derived CDR1 and CDR2 are SQVTM and ANQGSEA. The CDR3 reads CSVFGQGSWYRGQETQYF. The CDR3 DNA reads as TGCAGCGTGTTCGGACAGGGTTCATGGTATAGGGGTCAAGAGACCCAGTACTTC.

The V call is TRBV12-3 or TRBV12-4, the J call TRBJ2-2; D ambiguous. The CDR3 totals 14 residues. The germline V and J ends were trimmed by 6 bases and 2 bases, with 10 bases remaining between them. In DNA form, the CDR3 reads TGTGCCAGCAGACCCACAGAAAACACCGGGGAGCTGTTTTTT. Its protein is CASRPTENTGELFF.